This T cell receptor (beta chain) stems from a study of molecular identifiers for immune sequencing clone quantification. CD8+CD4-CCR7+CD45RA+ cells were sorted as naive CD8 T cells. This clonotype was counted at least ten times. Its antigen is not known. Study-level points and caveats: In CMV-specific effectors, clones above 20 copies held over 99% of molecules; naive, under 1%.

TCRdb analysed the PCR reads with MiXCR anew, one entry per CDR3 protein. The profile shows roughly 630,000 distinct CDR3 sequences, about 25% of them singletons. The sample comprised naive CD8+ T cells from blood, with Jurkat cell RNA spiked in. Subset meaning: FACS-sorted CD8+CD4-CCR7+CD45RA+ naive T cells. The source is a human donor in good health. Some libraries in this study had Jurkat cell RNA spiked in.

CDR3 sequence: CASSQDRSGEQYF. As DNA, the CDR3 is TGCGCCAGCAGCCAAGATCGTAGTGGCGAGCAGTACTTC. V gene TRBV4-1 combines with J gene TRBJ2-7; D ambiguous. V was clipped by 0 bases and J by 6 bases, with 9 bases between them. The CDR3 spans 13 residues. Germline V gene lookup returns CDR1 MGHRA and CDR2 YSYEKL.